The 27 T cell receptor beta chains below all came from one sample that was sequenced in a study of T cell responses to AZD1222 COVID-19 vaccine. Repertoires were generated with immunoSEQ multiplex PCR, while TCRdb's copy carries only in-frame clones and drops some. The sample includes roughly 250,000 clones, 80% to 95% seen only once; the top ten take 0.55%. Sequencing used peripheral blood, obtained on day 0 of AZD1222 vaccination. Receptors originate from an adult in good health.

The V and J genes are TRBV28 and TRBJ2-1; D unresolved. The CDR3 totals 11 residues. Germline loops: CDR1 MDHEN, CDR2 SYDVKM. V lost 6 bases to trimming and J lost 4 bases, with 4 bases between them. This CDR3 is CASREYNEQFF. The CDR3 coding sequence is TGTGCCAGCAGGGAGTACAATGAGCAGTTCTTC.

The rearrangement joins TRBV9 to TRBJ1-4; TRBD1 agrees at 10 bases. V lost 4 bases, J lost 5 bases, and 5 bases stayed unmatched. This CDR3 is built from 15 residues. The germline gives CDR1 SGDLS, CDR2 YYNGEE. The CDR3 DNA reads as TGTGCCAGCAGCCGTGGGACAGGGGCAAATGAAAAACTGTTTTTT. This codes for CASSRGTGANEKLFF.

This clone was recorded a few times. The V and J genes are TRBV5-4 and TRBJ1-1; TRBD1 is a possible D gene (5 bases). V was cut by 1 base and J by 1 base, with 11 bases left in between. Germline assignment: CDR1 SGHNT and CDR2 YYREEE (reference sequence). This CDR3 region has 15 residues. The CDR3 sequence is CASSLKVQGNTEAFF. DNA for the CDR3: TGTGCCAGCAGCTTGAAGGTTCAGGGGAACACTGAAGCTTTCTTT.

The chain is built from TRBV6-1 and TRBJ2-5; TRBD1 aligns across 7 bases. The end of the DNA aligns better with TRBJ2-7, so the J call may be wrong. CDR1 is MNHNS and CDR2 is SASEGT in the germline V gene. The CDR3 consists of 15 residues. The CDR3 DNA follows: TGTGCCAGCAGTGAAGAGGGGGCCCGCTCCTACGAGCAGTACTTC. It codes for CASSEEGARSYEQYF.

The chain has TRBV5-1 and TRBJ1-1; D is unresolved. Trimming took 0 bases from V and 7 from J, leaving 10 bases between them. This CDR3 has 13 residues. Germline V lookup: CDR1 SGHRS, CDR2 YFSETQ. The CDR3 DNA reads TGCGCCAGCAGCTTGGACGGGAAGCTTGAAGCTTTCTTT. Protein product: CASSLDGKLEAFF.

This sequence joins TRBV7-9 and TRBJ1-1, with 8 nucleotides matching TRBD1. The CDR3 runs to 16 residues. Germline V gene sequence: CDR1 SEHNR, CDR2 FQNEAQ (reference sequence). V shed 3 bases, J shed 5 bases, and the junction held 11 bases outside the gene matches. The CDR3 here is CASSFLGTDRGTEAFF. The CDR3, as DNA: TGTGCCAGCAGCTTCCTCGGGACCGACAGGGGTACTGAAGCTTTCTTT.

The V gene is TRBV6-2 or TRBV6-3, the J gene TRBJ2-1; D remains unclear. Germline CDR1 MNHEY, CDR2 SVGEGT. The CDR3 covers 16 residues. The ends were cut back, 0 bases at V and 3 bases at J, with 12 bases in the middle. CDR3 DNA: TGTGCCAGCAGTTACTCGTCGAGACAAATCTACAATGAGCAGTTCTTC. Protein: CASSYSSRQIYNEQFF.

The CDR3 DNA sequence: TGCGCCAGCAGCTTGGCGGCCGAGGGCTATGGCTACACCTTC. This codes for CASSLAAEGYGYTF. This rearrangement joins TRBV5-1 to TRBJ1-2, with D unresolved. Trimming cost V 0 bases and J 4 bases, with 10 bases left between them. CDR3 size: 14 residues. CDR1 is SGHRS and CDR2 is YFSETQ in the germline V gene.

The chain combines TRBV3-1 (or the pseudogene TRBV3-2) with TRBJ2-2; 13 nucleotides match TRBD2. This CDR3 region has 16 residues. The V and J ends lost 1 base and 7 bases, in that order; junction bases with no gene match: 3. Germline V gene lookup returns CDR1 LGHDT and CDR2 YNNKEL (reference sequence). The CDR3 coding sequence is TGTGCCAGCAGCCAAGGGACTAGCGGGAGTATCGGGGAGCTGTTTTTT. The encoded protein is CASSQGTSGSIGELFF.

The V gene is TRBV10-3, the J gene TRBJ2-1, with D perhaps TRBD2 (6 bases). This CDR3 has 15 residues. V lost 0 bases, J lost 2 bases, and 8 bases lay in between. Germline CDR1 ENHRY, CDR2 SYGVKD. In DNA, the CDR3 is TGTGCCATCAGTGAGTCTGGCGGGACCTACAATGAGCAGTTCTTC. This encodes CAISESGGTYNEQFF.

In its sample, this clone was seen a few times. The chain links TRBV27 to TRBJ2-2, with D hard to call. The CDR3 extends over 12 amino acids. From germline, CDR1 is MNHEY and CDR2 SMNVEV (reference sequence). Deletions cut 5 bases from V and 1 base from J, with 2 bases between. CDR3 loop: CASSRNTGELFF. The CDR3 DNA sequence: TGTGCCAGCAGTAGGAACACCGGGGAGCTGTTTTTT.

This clone showed up just a few times. This chain links TRBV28 with TRBJ1-1, with a possible D match to TRBD1 (6 bases). V was pared by 5 bases and J by 10 bases, with 14 bases between. This CDR3 has 12 amino acids. Germline V gene lookup returns CDR1 MDHEN and CDR2 SYDVKM. The CDR3 protein is CASSLQGHGAFF. The CDR3 DNA reads as TGTGCCAGCAGTCTACAGGGCCATGGAGCTTTCTTT.

This clone occurred a few times. The chain has TRBV9 and TRBJ1-6, with 9 bases that match TRBD1. Trimming at V came to 4 bases and at J to 8 bases, leaving 7 bases not matched to a gene. Germline V CDR1 and CDR2: SGDLS, YYNGEE. The CDR3 runs to 15 residues. Here the CDR3 DNA reads TGTGCCAGCAGCTTGGGGACAGGGCCCTATTCACCCCTCCACTTT. Its protein product is CASSLGTGPYSPLHF.

The gene calls are TRBV28 and TRBJ2-7, with a tentative D call TRBD1 (6 bases). There are 16 residues in the CDR3. CDR1 MDHEN and CDR2 SYDVKM come from the germline V gene. V shed 1 base and J shed 0 bases, with 13 bases lying between them. This CDR3 reads CASSLSQGFPSYEQYF. CDR3 nucleotide sequence: TGTGCCAGCAGTTTATCGCAGGGGTTCCCCTCCTACGAGCAGTACTTC.

The V and J genes are TRBV25-1 and TRBJ2-1; either TRBD1 or TRBD2 may fit D (6 bases each). In germline, CDR1 is MGHDK, CDR2 SYGVNS. CDR3 length: 13 residues. V was trimmed by 6 bases and J by 10 bases, leaving 16 bases between them. DNA of the CDR3: TGTGCCAGCAGGACGGGGGCCCTGAGCGAGCAGTTCTTC. This sequence encodes CASRTGALSEQFF.

The V call is TRBV5-1, the J call TRBJ2-2, with 7 positions matching TRBD1. The CDR3 is 15 amino acids. Losses at the gene ends were 4 bases for V and 6 bases for J; bases not matched to a gene: 9. Germline values: CDR1 SGHRS, CDR2 YFSETQ. As DNA, the CDR3 is TGCGCCAGCAGCCTACGGACAGGTCGATCCGGGGAGCTGTTTTTT. It codes for CASSLRTGRSGELFF.

The chain carries TRBV29-1 and TRBJ1-2, with 8 positions matching TRBD1. V gave up 7 bases and J gave up 8 bases; unmatched junction bases: 9. Germline V gene data show CDR1 as SQVTM and CDR2 as ANQGSEA. CDR3 length: 12 residues. CDR3 in DNA: TGCAGCGATGACAGGGGCAACAGCGGCTACACCTTC. Amino acid sequence: CSDDRGNSGYTF.

The V call is TRBV5-1, the J call TRBJ2-2, with D possibly being TRBD2 (6 bases). This CDR3 region has 17 residues. Trimming removed 1 base from V and 4 bases from J, with 17 bases in between. Looked up from germline, CDR1 is SGHRS and CDR2 is YFSETQ. The CDR3 nucleotides are TGCGCCAGCAGCTTGCAGGTGGGGGGTTCGGGCACCGGGGAGCTGTTTTTT. It specifies CASSLQVGGSGTGELFF. Drawing the rest from reference TRBV5-1 and TRBJ2-2, the complete variable domain is KAGVTQTPRYLIKTRGQQVTLSCSPISGHRSVSWYQQTPGQGLQFLFEYFSETQRNKGNFPGRFSGRQFSNSRSEMNVSTLELGDSALYLCASSLQVGGSGTGELFFGEGSRLTVL.

This sequence joins TRBV4-1 and TRBJ2-1; TRBD2 might be the D (6 bases). Germline V gene data show CDR1 as MGHRA and CDR2 as YSYEKL. V was shortened by 3 bases and J by 11 bases, with 11 bases between the two germline ends. This CDR3 region has 12 residues. For the CDR3, the DNA is TGCGCCAGCAGCCACGTCCGGGAGAAGCAGTTCTTC. Its protein is CASSHVREKQFF.

The chain recombines TRBV28 with TRBJ1-5; 8 bases match TRBD1. J was trimmed by 4 bases and V by 5 bases; bases with no gene match: 4. CDR3 size: 14 residues. The germline gives CDR1 MDHEN, CDR2 SYDVKM. Here the CDR3 DNA reads TGTGCCAGCAGTGACAGGGGTGGGAATCAGCCCCAGCATTTT. Translated: CASSDRGGNQPQHF.

This clone was seen only once. The chain recombines TRBV2 with TRBJ2-1, with 7 positions matching TRBD1. V dropped 5 bases and J dropped 5; count of bases not matched to a gene: 6. This CDR3 has 14 residues. From germline, CDR1 is SNHLY and CDR2 FYNNEI. CDR3 loop: CASSLRDSNNEQFF. The DNA of the CDR3 is TGTGCCAGCAGTCTCCGGGACAGCAACAATGAGCAGTTCTTC.

The chain has TRBV11-2 and TRBJ2-3, with TRBD2 matching over 11 bases. The CDR3 runs to 16 residues. Trimming took 5 bases from V and 2 from J; bases not matched to a gene: 6. Germline V gene data show CDR1 as SGHAT and CDR2 as FQNNGV. Here the CDR3 reads CASSMGLAVFTDTQYF. The CDR3, as DNA: TGTGCCAGCAGCATGGGACTAGCGGTCTTCACAGATACGCAGTATTTT.

The genes are TRBV3-1 (or the pseudogene TRBV3-2) and TRBJ2-5; D might be TRBD2 (5 bases). Looked up from germline, CDR1 is LGHDT and CDR2 is YNNKEL (reference sequence). V gave up 0 bases and J gave up 7 bases, with 12 bases separating them. The CDR3 has 14 amino acids. CDR3 amino acids: CASSQDSASGTQYF. DNA of the CDR3: TGTGCCAGCAGCCAAGATAGCGCCTCGGGGACCCAGTACTTC.

This rearrangement joins TRBV28 to TRBJ2-5, with 7 bases identical to TRBD2. The germline gives CDR1 MDHEN, CDR2 SYDVKM. V shed 6 bases, J shed 5 bases, and the junction held 9 bases outside the gene matches. CDR3 length: 14 amino acids. The CDR3 loop is CASSSGTILETQYF. In DNA, the CDR3 is TGTGCCAGCAGCTCCGGGACTATATTGGAGACCCAGTACTTC.

The V call is TRBV2, the J call TRBJ1-1; D is undetermined. The ends were cut back, 6 bases at V and 6 bases at J, with 8 bases in the middle. The CDR3 contains 11 residues. The germline V gene encodes CDR1 SNHLY and CDR2 FYNNEI. CDR3 protein: CASRGMAEAFF. In DNA form, the CDR3 reads TGTGCCAGCAGGGGGATGGCTGAAGCTTTCTTT.

The rearrangement joins TRBV2 to TRBJ2-3; 13 bases align to TRBD2. The CDR3 length is 15 residues. Per the germline V gene, CDR1 is SNHLY and CDR2 is FYNNEI. J was trimmed by 5 bases and V by 5 bases; bases with no gene match: 4. The CDR3, as DNA: TGTGCCAGCAGTCCTCGACTAGCGGGGGGAGATACGCAGTATTTT. As protein: CASSPRLAGGDTQYF.

The V and J genes are TRBV2 and TRBJ2-5, with a possible D match to TRBD1 (6 bases). V was clipped by 2 bases and J by 3 bases, with 13 bases between them. Germline V lookup: CDR1 SNHLY, CDR2 FYNNEI. CDR3 length equals 15 residues. The CDR3 region has the DNA TGTGCCAGCAGTGAATGGCAGGGGAAAAAAGAGACCCAGTACTTC. It specifies CASSEWQGKKETQYF.